This T cell receptor (beta chain) emerged from a study of cytomegalovirus exposure and HLA in healthy donors. Points from the study as a whole: In vitro work confirmed that a few CMV-associated chains recognize CMV antigens. The classifier, whose performance was assessed in both the original and validation cohorts, reportedly diagnosed cytomegalovirus status with high specificity and sensitivity. Investigators reported approximately 170 TCR beta chains as tied to cytomegalovirus.

This CDR3 has 13 amino acids. Germline V gives CDR1 SGHTA, CDR2 FQGTGA. V was cut by 2 bases and J by 5 bases, with 10 bases left in between. With respect to this clone: The antigen is unknown.

Produced via immunoSEQ multiplex PCR; TCRdb's table is partial and in-frame only. In the table there are around 170,000 clones, about 85% of which are singletons. This clonotype originated in a man between 18 and 35 years old in good health and CMV-seropositive. The specimen was PBMCs. The chain recombines TRBV7-3 with TRBJ2-7, with TRBD2 as a possible D gene (6 bases). CDR3 sequence (DNA): TGTGCCAGCAGCTTATCAGCTAGCGACGAGCAGTACTTC. Residues: CASSLSASDEQYF.